Only one count was recorded for the clone carrying this T cell receptor (beta chain). The V gene lost 3 bases and the J gene lost 0 bases, with 4 bases spanning the gap. In germline, CDR1 is DFQATT, CDR2 SNEGSKA (reference sequence). This CDR3 has 12 residues. The data were taken from a study of blood T cell repertoires in COVID-19. Study overall: There were acute and convalescent COVID-19 samples, and they came from the United States, Italy and Spain.

In the study's own analysis: How many nucleated cells were present was estimated from reference gene primer amplification. The table came from immunoSEQ multiplex PCR; TCRdb's copy has only in-frame clones and leaves some out. V and J calls and clone size follow that table, whereas D and trimming were derived from the DNA. The profile shows a few hundred thousand clones, 88% of them singletons. The participants were between roughly 18 and 100 years old and came from 20 to 30 US areas. The material sequenced was PBMCs or T cells enriched from blood (not recorded which). The chain employs TRBV20-1 and TRBJ2-3, with D hard to call. The TCR sequence derives from a woman between 40 and 50 years old with acute COVID-19. CDR3 coding DNA: TGCAGTGCTAGTCCTAGCACAGATACGCAGTATTTT. The encoded protein is CSASPSTDTQYF.